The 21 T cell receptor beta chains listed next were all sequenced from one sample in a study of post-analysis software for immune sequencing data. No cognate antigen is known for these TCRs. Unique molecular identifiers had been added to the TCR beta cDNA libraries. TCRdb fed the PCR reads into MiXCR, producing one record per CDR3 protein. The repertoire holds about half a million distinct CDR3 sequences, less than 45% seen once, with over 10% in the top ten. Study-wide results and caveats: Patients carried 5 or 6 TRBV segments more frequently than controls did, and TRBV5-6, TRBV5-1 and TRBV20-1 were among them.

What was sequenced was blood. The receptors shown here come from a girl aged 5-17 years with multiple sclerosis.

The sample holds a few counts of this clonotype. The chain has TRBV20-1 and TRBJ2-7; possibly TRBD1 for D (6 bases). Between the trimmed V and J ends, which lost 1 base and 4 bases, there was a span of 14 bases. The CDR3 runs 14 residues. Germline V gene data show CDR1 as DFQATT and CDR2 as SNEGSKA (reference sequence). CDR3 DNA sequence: TGCAGTGCTAGAGCAACAAGGACAGCTTACGAGCAGTACTTC. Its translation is CSARATRTAYEQYF.

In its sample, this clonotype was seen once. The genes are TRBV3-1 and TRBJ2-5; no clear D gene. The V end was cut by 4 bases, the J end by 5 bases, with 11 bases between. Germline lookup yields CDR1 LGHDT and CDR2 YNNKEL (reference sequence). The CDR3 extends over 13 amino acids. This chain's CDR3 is CASSPFLWETQYF. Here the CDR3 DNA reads TGTGCCAGCAGCCCTTTTCTATGGGAGACCCAGTACTTC.

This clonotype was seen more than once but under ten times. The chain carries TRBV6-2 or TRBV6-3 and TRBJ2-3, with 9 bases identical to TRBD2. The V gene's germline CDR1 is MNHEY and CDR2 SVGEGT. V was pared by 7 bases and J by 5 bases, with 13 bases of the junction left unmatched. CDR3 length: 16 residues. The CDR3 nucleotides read TGTGCCAGCACCCCAAGGCGGGAGGGCCTCGTAGATACGCAGTATTTT. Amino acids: CASTPRREGLVDTQYF.

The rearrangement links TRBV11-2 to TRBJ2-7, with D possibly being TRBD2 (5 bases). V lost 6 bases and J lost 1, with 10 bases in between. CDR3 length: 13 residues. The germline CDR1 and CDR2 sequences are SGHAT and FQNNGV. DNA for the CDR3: TGTGCCAGCAGGTCCCCGGGGTCCTACGAGCAGTACTTC. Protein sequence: CASRSPGSYEQYF.

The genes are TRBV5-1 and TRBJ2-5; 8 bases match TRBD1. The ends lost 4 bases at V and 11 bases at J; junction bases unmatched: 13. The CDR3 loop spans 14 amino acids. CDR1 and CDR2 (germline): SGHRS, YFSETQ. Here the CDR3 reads CASSPRQGPGEQYF. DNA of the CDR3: TGCGCCAGCAGCCCGCGACAGGGGCCAGGTGAGCAGTACTTC.

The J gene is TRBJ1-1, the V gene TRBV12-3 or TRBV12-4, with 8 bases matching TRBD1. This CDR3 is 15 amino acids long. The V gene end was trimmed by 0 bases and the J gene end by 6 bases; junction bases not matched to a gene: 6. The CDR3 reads CASSLAGQGAPEAFF. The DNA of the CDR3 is TGTGCCAGCAGTTTAGCTGGTCAGGGGGCCCCTGAAGCTTTCTTT.

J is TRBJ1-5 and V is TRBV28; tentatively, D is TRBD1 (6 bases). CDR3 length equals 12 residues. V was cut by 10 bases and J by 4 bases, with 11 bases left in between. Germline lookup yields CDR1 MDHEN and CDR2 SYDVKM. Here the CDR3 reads CAKSTGNQPQHF. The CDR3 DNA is TGTGCCAAGTCGACAGGAAATCAGCCCCAGCATTTT.

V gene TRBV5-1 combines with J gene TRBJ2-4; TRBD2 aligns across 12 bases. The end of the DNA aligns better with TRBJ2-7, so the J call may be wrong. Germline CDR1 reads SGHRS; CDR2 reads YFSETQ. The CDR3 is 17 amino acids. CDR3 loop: CASSWKDGLAGSYEQYF. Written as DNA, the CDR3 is TGCGCCAGCAGCTGGAAAGACGGACTAGCGGGATCTTACGAGCAGTACTTC.

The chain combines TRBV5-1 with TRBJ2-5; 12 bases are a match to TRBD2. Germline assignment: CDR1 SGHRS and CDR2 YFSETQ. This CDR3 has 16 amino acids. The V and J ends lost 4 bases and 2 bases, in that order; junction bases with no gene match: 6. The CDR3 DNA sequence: TGCGCCAGCAGCGAGGGGACTAGCGGGCGACAAGAGACCCAGTACTTC. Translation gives CASSEGTSGRQETQYF.

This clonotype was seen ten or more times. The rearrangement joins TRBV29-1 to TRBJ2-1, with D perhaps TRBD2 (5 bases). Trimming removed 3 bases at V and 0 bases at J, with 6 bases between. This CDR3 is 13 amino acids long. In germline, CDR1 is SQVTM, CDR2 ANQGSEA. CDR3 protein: CSVDRGSYNEQFF. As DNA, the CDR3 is TGCAGCGTTGATCGGGGCTCCTACAATGAGCAGTTCTTC.

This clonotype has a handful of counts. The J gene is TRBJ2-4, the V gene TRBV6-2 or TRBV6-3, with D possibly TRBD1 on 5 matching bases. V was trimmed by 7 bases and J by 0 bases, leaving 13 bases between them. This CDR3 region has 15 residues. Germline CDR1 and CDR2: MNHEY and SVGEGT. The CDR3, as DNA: TGTGCCAGCATCAAAGGACATTCAGCCAAAAACATTCAGTACTTC. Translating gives CASIKGHSAKNIQYF.

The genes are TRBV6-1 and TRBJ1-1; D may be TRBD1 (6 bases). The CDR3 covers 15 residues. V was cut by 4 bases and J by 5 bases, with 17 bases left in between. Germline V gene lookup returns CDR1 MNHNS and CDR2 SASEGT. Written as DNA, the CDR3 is TGTGCCAGCAGTGCCCCCGGTAGGGGGAGGACTGAAGCTTTCTTT. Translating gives CASSAPGRGRTEAFF.

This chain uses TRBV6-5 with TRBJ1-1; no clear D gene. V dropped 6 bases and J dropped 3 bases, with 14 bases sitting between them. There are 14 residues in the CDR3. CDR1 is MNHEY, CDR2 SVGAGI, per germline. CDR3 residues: CASSRDIGYTEAFF. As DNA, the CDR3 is TGTGCCAGCAGCCGCGATATAGGGTACACTGAAGCTTTCTTT.

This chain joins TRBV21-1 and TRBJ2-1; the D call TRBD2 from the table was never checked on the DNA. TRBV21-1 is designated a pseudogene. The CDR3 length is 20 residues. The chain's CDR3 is CASSKAGASGSVHSYNEQFF. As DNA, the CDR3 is TGTGCCAGCAGCAAAGCAGGCGCTAGCGGGAGTGTACACTCCTACAATGAGCAGTTCTTC.

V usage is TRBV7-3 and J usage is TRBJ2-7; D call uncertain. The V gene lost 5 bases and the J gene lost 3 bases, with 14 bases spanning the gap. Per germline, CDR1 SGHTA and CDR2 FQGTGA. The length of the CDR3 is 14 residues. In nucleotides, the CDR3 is TGTGCCAGCAGCCCTAATGTAAACGGCTACGAGCAGTACTTC. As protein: CASSPNVNGYEQYF.

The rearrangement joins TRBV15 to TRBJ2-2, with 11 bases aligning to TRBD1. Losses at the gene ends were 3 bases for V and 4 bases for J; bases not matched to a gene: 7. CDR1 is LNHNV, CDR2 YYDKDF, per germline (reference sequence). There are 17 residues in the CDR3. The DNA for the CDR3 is TGTGCCACCAGCAGTCGGACAGGGGGCGAGAGCACCGGGGAGCTGTTTTTT. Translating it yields CATSSRTGGESTGELFF.

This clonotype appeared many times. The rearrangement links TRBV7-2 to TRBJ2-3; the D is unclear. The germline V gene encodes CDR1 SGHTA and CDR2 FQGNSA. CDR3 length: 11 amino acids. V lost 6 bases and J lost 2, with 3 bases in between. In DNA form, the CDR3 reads TGTGCCAGCAGTCTCACAGATACGCAGTATTTT. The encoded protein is CASSLTDTQYF.

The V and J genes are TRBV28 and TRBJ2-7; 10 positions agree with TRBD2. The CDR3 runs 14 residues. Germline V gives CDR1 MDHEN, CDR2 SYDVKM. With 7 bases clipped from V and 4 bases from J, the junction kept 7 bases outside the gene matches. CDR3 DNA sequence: TGTGCCAGCACCTTAGCGGGAGGCTCTTACGAGCAGTACTTC. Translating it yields CASTLAGGSYEQYF. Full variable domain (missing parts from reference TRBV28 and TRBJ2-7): DVKVTQSSRYLVKRTGEKVFLECVQDMDHENMFWYRQDPGLGLRLIYFSYDVKMKEKGDIPEGYSVSREKKERFSLILESASTNQTSMYLCASTLAGGSYEQYFGPGTRLTVT.

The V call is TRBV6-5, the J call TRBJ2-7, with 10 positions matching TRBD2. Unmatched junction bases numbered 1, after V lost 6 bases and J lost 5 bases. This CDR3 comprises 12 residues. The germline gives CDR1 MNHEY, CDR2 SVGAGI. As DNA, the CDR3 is TGTGCCAGCAGGAGCGGGAGGGACGAGCAGTACTTC. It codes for CASRSGRDEQYF.

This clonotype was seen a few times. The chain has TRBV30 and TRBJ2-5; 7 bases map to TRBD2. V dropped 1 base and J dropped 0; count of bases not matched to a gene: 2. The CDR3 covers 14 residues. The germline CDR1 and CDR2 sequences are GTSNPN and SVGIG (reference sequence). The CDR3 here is CAWSAGRDQETQYF. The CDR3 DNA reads TGTGCCTGGAGTGCAGGGAGGGACCAAGAGACCCAGTACTTC.

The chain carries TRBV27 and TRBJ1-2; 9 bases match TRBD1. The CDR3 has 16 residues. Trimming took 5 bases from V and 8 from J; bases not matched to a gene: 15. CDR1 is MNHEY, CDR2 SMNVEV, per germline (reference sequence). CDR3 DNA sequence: TGTGCCAGCAGTCCAAGTCCCGGGACAGGGCCCGGGGGCTACACCTTC. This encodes CASSPSPGTGPGGYTF.